This T cell receptor (beta chain) was identified in a study of OX40 agonist ivuxolimab in advanced cancers. At the level of the study: Patients were infused with ivuxolimab every 2 weeks at 0.01 to 10 mg/kg.

The protocol was immunoSEQ multiplex PCR, while the TCRdb copy is restricted to in-frame clones and leaves out a portion. The sample gives 40,000 to 55,000 clones, roughly 90% of which show up once; 6.5% to 7.5% is in the top ten. With 5 bases removed from V and 3 bases from J, the gap between germline ends came to 12 bases. The germline gives CDR1 SGHRS, CDR2 YFSETQ. The CDR3 runs to 13 residues. Findings of the study overall: The study observed clonal expansion of CD4+ and CD8+ blood T cells by week 6 at 0.1 to 3.0 mg/kg. The expanded peripheral T cells' antigen specificity was not determined. Compared with CD4+, CD8+ T cells on average had more expanded clones.

Regarding this clone: Its antigen remains unidentified.

The specimen was CD4+ or CD8+ T cells sorted from blood, collected in a trial of the OX40 agonist ivuxolimab. This TCR was recovered from an adult with an advanced solid tumor such as melanoma, head and neck, liver or kidney cancer. The chain is built from TRBV5-1 and TRBJ2-7; D may be TRBD1 (5 bases). The CDR3 protein is CASSPTALYEQYF. The DNA of the CDR3 is TGCGCCAGCAGTCCGACAGCTCTCTACGAGCAGTACTTC. Based on the CDR3 plus reference TRBV5-1 and TRBJ2-7, the full variable domain is KAGVTQTPRYLIKTRGQQVTLSCSPISGHRSVSWYQQTPGQGLQFLFEYFSETQRNKGNFPGRFSGRQFSNSRSEMNVSTLELGDSALYLCASSPTALYEQYFGPGTRLTVT.